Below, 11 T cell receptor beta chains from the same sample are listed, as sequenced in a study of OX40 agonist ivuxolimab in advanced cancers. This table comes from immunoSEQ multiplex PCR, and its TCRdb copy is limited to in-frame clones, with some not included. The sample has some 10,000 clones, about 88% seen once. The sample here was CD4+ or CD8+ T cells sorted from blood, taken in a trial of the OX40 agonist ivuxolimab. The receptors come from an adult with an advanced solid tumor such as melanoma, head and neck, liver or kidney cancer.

The CDR3 sequence is CASSYSVKYNEQFF. The DNA of the CDR3 is TGTGCCAGCAGTTACTCCGTGAAGTACAATGAGCAGTTCTTC. The chain employs TRBV6-5 and TRBJ2-1; D is unresolved. The CDR3 has 14 residues. V was trimmed by 0 bases and J by 4 bases, leaving 7 bases between them. CDR1 and CDR2 (germline): MNHEY, SVGAGI.

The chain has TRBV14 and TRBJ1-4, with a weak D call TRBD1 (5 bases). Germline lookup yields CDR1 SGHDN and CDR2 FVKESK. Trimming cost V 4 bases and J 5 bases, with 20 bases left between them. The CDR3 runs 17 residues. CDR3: CASSLHKFGRVNEKLFF. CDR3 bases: TGTGCCAGCAGCCTCCACAAATTCGGCAGGGTGAATGAAAAACTGTTTTTT.

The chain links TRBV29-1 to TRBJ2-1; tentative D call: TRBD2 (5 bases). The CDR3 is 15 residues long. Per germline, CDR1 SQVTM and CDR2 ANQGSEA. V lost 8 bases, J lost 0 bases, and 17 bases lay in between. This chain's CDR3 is CSFEGHPSSYNEQFF. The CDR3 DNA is TGCAGCTTCGAGGGCCATCCAAGCTCCTACAATGAGCAGTTCTTC.

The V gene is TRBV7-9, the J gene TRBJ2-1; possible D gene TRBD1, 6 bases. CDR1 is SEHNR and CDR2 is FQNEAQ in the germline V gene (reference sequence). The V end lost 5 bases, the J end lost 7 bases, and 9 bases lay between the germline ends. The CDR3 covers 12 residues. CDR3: CASSAGENEQFF. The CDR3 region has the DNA TGTGCCAGCAGCGCAGGGGAAAATGAGCAGTTCTTC.

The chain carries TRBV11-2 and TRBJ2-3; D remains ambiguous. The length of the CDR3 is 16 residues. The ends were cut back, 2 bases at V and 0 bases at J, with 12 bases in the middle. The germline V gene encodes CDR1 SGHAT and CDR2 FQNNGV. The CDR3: CASSLLVQRSTDTQYF. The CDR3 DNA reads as TGTGCCAGCAGCTTATTGGTACAGAGGAGCACAGATACGCAGTATTTT.

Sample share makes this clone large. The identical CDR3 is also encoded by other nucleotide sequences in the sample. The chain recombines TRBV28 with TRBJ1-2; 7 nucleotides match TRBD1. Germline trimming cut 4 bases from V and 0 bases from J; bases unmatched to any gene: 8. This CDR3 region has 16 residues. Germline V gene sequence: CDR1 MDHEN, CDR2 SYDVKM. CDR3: CASSSTRQGPNYGYTF. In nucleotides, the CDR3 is TGTGCCAGCAGTTCCACCCGACAGGGTCCTAACTATGGCTACACCTTC.

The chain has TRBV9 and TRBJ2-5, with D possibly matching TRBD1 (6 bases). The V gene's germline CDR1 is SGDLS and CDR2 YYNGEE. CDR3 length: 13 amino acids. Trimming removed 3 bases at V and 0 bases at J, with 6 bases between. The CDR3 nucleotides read TGTGCCAGCAGCGGACAGGACCAAGAGACCCAGTACTTC. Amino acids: CASSGQDQETQYF.

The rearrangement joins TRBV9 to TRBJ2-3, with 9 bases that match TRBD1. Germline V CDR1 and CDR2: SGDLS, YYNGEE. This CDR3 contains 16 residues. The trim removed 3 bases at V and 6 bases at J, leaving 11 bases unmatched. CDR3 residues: CASSELWDRVADTQYF. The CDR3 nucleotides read TGTGCCAGCAGCGAGCTCTGGGACAGGGTCGCGGATACGCAGTATTTT.

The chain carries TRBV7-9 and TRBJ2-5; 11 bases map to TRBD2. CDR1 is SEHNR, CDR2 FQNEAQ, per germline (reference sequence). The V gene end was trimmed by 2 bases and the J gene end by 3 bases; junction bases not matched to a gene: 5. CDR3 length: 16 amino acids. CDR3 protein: CASSLLAGGREETQYF. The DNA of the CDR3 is TGTGCCAGCAGCTTACTAGCGGGGGGCCGTGAAGAGACCCAGTACTTC.

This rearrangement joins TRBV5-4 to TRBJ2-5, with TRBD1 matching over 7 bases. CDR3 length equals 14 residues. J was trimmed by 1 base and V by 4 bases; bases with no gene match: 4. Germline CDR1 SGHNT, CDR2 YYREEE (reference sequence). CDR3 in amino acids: CASSDRDSQETQYF. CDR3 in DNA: TGTGCCAGCAGCGACCGGGACAGCCAAGAGACCCAGTACTTC. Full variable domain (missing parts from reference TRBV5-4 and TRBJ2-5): ETGVTQSPTHLIKTRGQQVTLRCSSQSGHNTVSWYQQALGQGPQFIFQYYREEENGRGNFPPRFSGLQFPNYSSELNVNALELDDSALYLCASSDRDSQETQYFGPGTRLLVL.

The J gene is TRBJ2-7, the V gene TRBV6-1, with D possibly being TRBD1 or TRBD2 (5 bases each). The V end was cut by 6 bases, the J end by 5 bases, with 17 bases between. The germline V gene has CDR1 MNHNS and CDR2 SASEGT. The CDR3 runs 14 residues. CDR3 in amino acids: CASRPPGPANEQYF. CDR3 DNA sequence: TGTGCCAGCAGACCCCCGGGGCCGGCTAACGAGCAGTACTTC.